A selection of T cell receptor beta chains follows, all from one sample in a study of T cells in Graves' hyperthyroidism and ophthalmopathy. TCRdb re-derived calls from the multiplex PCR reads in MiXCR, one entry per CDR3 protein. In the table there are about 600,000 distinct CDR3 sequences, about 14% of which are singletons. Material: blood. The receptors derive from a woman aged 45-65 years with Graves' ophthalmopathy. Both conserved end residues are part of each CDR3. Each record gives: CDR3 length, V gene, clone size, J gene, CDR3 protein. Not every row has a clone size; where given, it reads once, few, many or a size class.

14	TRBV28	many	TRBJ2-5	CASSPGPHGKTQYF
14	TRBV29-1	.	TRBJ2-7	CSVVLQGGGYEQYF
15	TRBV20-1	many	TRBJ1-2	CSAQTTTESNYGYTF
13	TRBV9	.	TRBJ2-3	CASRTDSTDTQYF
14	TRBV20-1	few	TRBJ2-1	CSATISSGNNEQFF
14	TRBV6-2/TRBV6-3	many	TRBJ2-3	CASRAGGPSDTQYF
14	TRBV10-3	.	TRBJ2-5	CAISEDDEQETQYF
15	TRBV5-1	few	TRBJ1-4	CASSDPQGSNEKLFF
14	TRBV29-1	.	TRBJ2-3	CSVELQRELDTQYF
15	TRBV7-9	many	TRBJ2-5	CASSLWDGRQETQYF
15	TRBV5-5	.	TRBJ2-7	CASSSRTGSFSEQYF
14	TRBV20-1	many	TRBJ2-1	CSADTSGSWNEQFF
14	TRBV9	few	TRBJ1-2	CASSADQGGYGYTF
16	TRBV7-2	few	TRBJ2-7	CASSLSGGGTAYEQYF
17	TRBV19	.	TRBJ2-1	CASSIEGGVHSYNEQFF
15	TRBV11-3	few	TRBJ2-3	CASSSGLAGLDTQYF
14	TRBV24-1	few	TRBJ1-5	CATSDYRGNQPQHF
15	TRBV20-1	.	TRBJ2-4	CSAILAGGAKNIQYF
16	TRBV10-3	.	TRBJ1-1	CAISGYKGTSVGEAFF
16	TRBV4-3	.	TRBJ2-5	CASSHIAGGAQETQYF
13	TRBV29-1	.	TRBJ1-1	CSADRGLNTEAFF
13	TRBV9	many	TRBJ2-7	CASGWGQGSEQYF
15	TRBV7-9	.	TRBJ2-2	CASIGDRGNTGELFF
17	TRBV20-1	many	TRBJ2-3	CSARGTSGSSALDTQYF
17	TRBV15	many	TRBJ2-5	CATSRDPLTSGQETQYF
13	TRBV29-1	few	TRBJ1-1	CSVERQYNTEAFF
17	TRBV15	once	TRBJ2-1	CATSRDTRVGGRNEQFF
15	TRBV28	.	TRBJ2-1	CASSFRGAGYNEQFF
12	TRBV28	many	TRBJ2-1	CASSRQLAGQFF
12	TRBV7-9	many	TRBJ2-7	CASSTDQGEQYF
15	TRBV7-2	many	TRBJ2-7	CASSTGLAEIYEQYF
16	TRBV6-2/TRBV6-3	many	TRBJ2-7	CASVPLLAAPTYEQYF
14	TRBV19	few	TRBJ2-1	CASSFPGTPNEQFF
15	TRBV18	many	TRBJ2-5	CASSPFGSDQETQYF
14	TRBV4-3	many	TRBJ1-1	CASSQGTQHTEAFF
16	TRBV3-1	.	TRBJ2-1	CASSQGLAGTGDEQFF
13	TRBV12-3/TRBV12-4	.	TRBJ2-5	CASSDPYQETQYF